A selection of T cell receptor beta chains follows, all from one sample in a study of T cells in tumors after PD-1 blockade. The table came from immunoSEQ multiplex PCR; TCRdb's copy has only in-frame clones and leaves some out. In the table there are about 59,000 clones, over 75% of which are singletons. Sequenced here: PBMCs, sampled before anti-PD-1 treatment. The receptors stem from a human donor with basal cell carcinoma. Each CDR3 is given with its conserved first and last residue. D genes are given only for firm matches. Clone sizes are given selectively: once, few, many, or a class where the clone is expanded.

D gene,J gene,clone size,V gene,CDR3 protein,CDR3 DNA
-,TRBJ1-5,-,TRBV7-9,CASSPPGLNQPQHF,TGTGCCAGCAGCCCCCCCGGCCTCAATCAGCCCCAGCATTTT
-,TRBJ2-5,few,TRBV9,CASSVAVGETQYF,TGTGCCAGCAGCGTAGCAGTAGGAGAGACCCAGTACTTC
-,TRBJ1-6,-,TRBV30,CAFPTRGGRNSPLHF,TGTGCCTTCCCTACACGGGGCGGTCGAAATTCACCCCTCCACTTT
-,TRBJ1-1,-,TRBV5-1,CASSKTGNTEAFF,TGCGCCAGCAGCAAGACAGGGAACACTGAAGCTTTCTTT
-,TRBJ1-2,-,TRBV7-3,CASSSTVNYGYTF,TGTGCCAGCAGCTCGACAGTTAACTATGGCTACACCTTC
-,TRBJ2-2,-,TRBV7-6,CASSLKSRTGELFF,TGTGCCAGCAGCTTAAAGTCGCGGACCGGGGAGCTGTTTTTT
-,TRBJ1-2,-,TRBV7-2,CASSLQRQGYTF,TGTGCCAGCAGCTTACAGCGTCAGGGCTACACCTTC
TRBD1,TRBJ1-1,-,TRBV19,CASSMMGGTGEGTEAFF,TGTGCCAGTAGTATGATGGGGGGGACAGGGGAAGGCACTGAAGCTTTCTTT
-,TRBJ2-7,-,TRBV29-1,CSVEEGAPYEQYF,TGCAGCGTTGAAGAGGGGGCTCCCTACGAGCAGTACTTC
-,TRBJ1-2,-,TRBV7-9,CASSSNTDNYGYTF,TGTGCCAGCAGCTCAAATACAGACAACTATGGCTACACCTTC
-,TRBJ1-4,-,TRBV5-1,CASRTAATNEKLFF,TGCGCCAGTAGGACCGCCGCAACTAATGAAAAACTGTTTTTT
TRBD2,TRBJ2-2,-,TRBV6-2/TRBV6-3,CASSPRTSGGPGELFF,TGTGCCAGCAGTCCCCGGACTAGCGGGGGGCCCGGGGAGCTGTTTTTT
-,TRBJ1-1,-,TRBV19,CASSIVRVGVKAFF,TGTGCCAGTAGTATAGTGAGGGTCGGGGTCAAAGCTTTCTTT
-,TRBJ2-6,-,TRBV5-6,CASSLAGNPGANVLTF,TGTGCCAGCAGCTTGGCGGGGAACCCTGGGGCCAACGTCCTGACTTTC
-,TRBJ1-1,-,TRBV6-6,CASSSTGATEAFF,TGTGCCAGCAGTTCGACGGGGGCCACTGAAGCTTTCTTT
-,TRBJ1-2,few,TRBV5-1,CASSLGRGGYTF,TGCGCCAGCAGCTTGGGACGGGGCGGCTACACCTTC
-,TRBJ2-5,-,TRBV5-1,CASSLGGAFETQYF,TGCGCCAGCAGCTTAGGTGGGGCCTTTGAGACCCAGTACTTC
-,TRBJ1-5,-,TRBV19,CASNGVSGGQPQHF,TGTGCCAGTAACGGGGTCTCCGGCGGTCAGCCCCAGCATTTT
-,TRBJ1-2,many,TRBV4-1,CASSQPGDHYGYTF,TGCGCCAGCAGCCAACCCGGGGACCATTATGGCTACACCTTC
-,TRBJ2-1,-,TRBV14,CASSQVYGEQFF,TGTGCCAGCAGCCAAGTCTATGGTGAGCAGTTCTTC
-,TRBJ1-5,-,TRBV19,CASRTTEGWPQHF,TGTGCCAGTCGGACAACGGAGGGGTGGCCCCAGCATTTT
-,TRBJ1-3,few,TRBV5-6,CASEERGASGNTIYF,TGTGCCAGCGAGGAGCGGGGGGCTTCTGGAAACACCATATATTTT